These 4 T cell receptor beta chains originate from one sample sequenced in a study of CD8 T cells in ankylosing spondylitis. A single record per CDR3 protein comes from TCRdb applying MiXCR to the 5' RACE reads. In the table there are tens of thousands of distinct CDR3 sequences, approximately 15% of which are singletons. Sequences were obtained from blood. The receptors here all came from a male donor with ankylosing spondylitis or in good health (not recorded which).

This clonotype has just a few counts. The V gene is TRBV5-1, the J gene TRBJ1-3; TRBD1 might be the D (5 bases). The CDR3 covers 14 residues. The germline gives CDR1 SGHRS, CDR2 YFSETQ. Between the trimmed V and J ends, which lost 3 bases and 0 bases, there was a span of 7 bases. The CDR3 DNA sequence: TGCGCCAGCAGCTCCGGGACCTCTGGAAACACCATATATTTT. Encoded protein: CASSSGTSGNTIYF.

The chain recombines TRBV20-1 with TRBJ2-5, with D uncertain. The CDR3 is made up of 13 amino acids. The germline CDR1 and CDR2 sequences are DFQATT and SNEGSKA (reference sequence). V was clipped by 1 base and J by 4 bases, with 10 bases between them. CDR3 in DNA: TGCAGTGCTAGAGGACTCGACGGAGAGACCCAGTACTTC. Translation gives CSARGLDGETQYF.

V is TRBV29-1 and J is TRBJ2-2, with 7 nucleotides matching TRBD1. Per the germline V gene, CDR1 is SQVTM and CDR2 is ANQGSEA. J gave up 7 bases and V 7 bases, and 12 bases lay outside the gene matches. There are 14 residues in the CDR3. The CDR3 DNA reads TGCAGCGCCTCTCCGAGGGGGCTGGGCGGGGAGCTGTTTTTT. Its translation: CSASPRGLGGELFF.

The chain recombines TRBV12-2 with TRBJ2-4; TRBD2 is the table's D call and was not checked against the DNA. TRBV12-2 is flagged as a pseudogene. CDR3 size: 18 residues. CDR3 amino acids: CASRIVGGRENVKNIQYF. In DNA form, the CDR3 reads TGTGCAAGTCGAATTGTGGGCGGGAGAGAAAACGTCAAAAACATTCAGTACTTC.